Below, 10 T cell receptor beta chains from the same sample are listed, as sequenced in a study of blood T cell repertoires in COVID-19. Measured with immunoSEQ multiplex PCR; TCRdb has only the in-frame clones, and not every one. The table shows under 150,000 clones, with 75% to 90% occurring only once. The sequencing sample was made of peripheral blood. These receptors came from a human donor in a cohort sampled during active COVID-19.

V usage is TRBV6-2 or TRBV6-3 and J usage is TRBJ1-2, with D perhaps matching TRBD1 (5 bases). There are 12 residues in the CDR3. Germline loops: CDR1 MNHEY, CDR2 SVGEGT. V was cut by 5 bases and J by 3 bases, with 7 bases left in between. CDR3 sequence (DNA): TGTGCCAGCAGTGACAGCTACTATGGCTACACCTTC. Protein: CASSDSYYGYTF.

The chain recombines TRBV5-6 with TRBJ2-2; D is uncertain. The CDR3 has 14 amino acids. Germline V gene lookup returns CDR1 SGHDT and CDR2 YYEEEE. V shed 0 bases and J shed 1 base, with 4 bases lying between them. Here the CDR3 DNA reads TGTGCCAGCAGCTTGGGAGGGAACACCGGGGAGCTGTTTTTT. Translation: CASSLGGNTGELFF.

The chain joins TRBV5-5 to TRBJ2-2; 7 positions agree with TRBD1. With 0 bases clipped from V and 6 bases from J, the junction kept 5 bases outside the gene matches. From germline, CDR1 is SGHKS and CDR2 YYEKEE (reference sequence). CDR3 size: 15 residues. The CDR3 DNA follows: TGTGCCAGCAGCTTGGTGTCAGGGGGTTCCGGGGAGCTGTTTTTT. As protein: CASSLVSGGSGELFF.

V is TRBV5-4 and J is TRBJ2-1, with a possible D match to TRBD1 (5 bases). V was pared by 4 bases and J by 6 bases, with 5 bases between. CDR1 is SGHNT and CDR2 is YYREEE in the germline V gene (reference sequence). CDR3 length equals 11 residues. In DNA form, the CDR3 reads TGTGCCAGCAGCAGGGGCAATGAGCAGTTCTTC. Translating gives CASSRGNEQFF.

This chain joins TRBV6-5 and TRBJ2-3; D call uncertain. The V end lost 3 bases, the J end lost 4 bases, and 8 bases lay between the germline ends. Germline V lookup: CDR1 MNHEY, CDR2 SVGAGI. The CDR3 contains 13 residues. This CDR3 reads CASSYLSSDTQYF. The CDR3 nucleotides read TGTGCCAGCAGTTATTTATCGTCAGATACGCAGTATTTT.

This clone was observed a handful of times. The chain is built from TRBV6-2 or TRBV6-3 and TRBJ2-2, with 8 bases matching TRBD2. From germline, CDR1 is MNHEY and CDR2 SVGEGT. Germline trimming cut 4 bases from V and 7 bases from J; bases unmatched to any gene: 8. The CDR3 covers 15 residues. The CDR3 reads CASSLLAAQGGELFF. The CDR3, as DNA: TGTGCCAGCAGTTTACTAGCGGCCCAGGGCGGGGAGCTGTTTTTT.

This clone occurred once. The chain combines TRBV3-1 (or the pseudogene TRBV3-2) with TRBJ1-5; TRBD1 matches at 7 bases. Germline CDR1 LGHDT, CDR2 YNNKEL (reference sequence). The junction had 10 bases not matched to a gene; V was cut back by 2 bases and J by 0 bases. The CDR3 loop spans 18 amino acids. CDR3 nucleotide sequence: TGTGCCAGCAGCCAAAGTGGAAGGGGGCGACATAGCAATCAGCCCCAGCATTTT. Translation gives CASSQSGRGRHSNQPQHF.

The genes are TRBV7-8 and TRBJ1-5, with 8 bases fitting TRBD1. Trimming at V came to 5 bases and at J to 7 bases, leaving 13 bases not matched to a gene. This CDR3 spans 16 amino acids. The germline gives CDR1 SGHVS, CDR2 FQNEAQ. In nucleotides, the CDR3 is TGTGCCAGCAGCCTTGGACAGGGCCTTGTCAGGCAGCCCCAGCATTTT. Its protein product is CASSLGQGLVRQPQHF.

The chain links TRBV3-1 (or the pseudogene TRBV3-2) to TRBJ2-5, with 9 bases aligning to TRBD1. V was clipped by 4 bases and J by 7 bases; unmatched bases: 10. This CDR3 comprises 15 residues. Germline loops: CDR1 LGHDT, CDR2 YNNKEL (reference sequence). The CDR3 coding sequence is TGTGCCAGCAGCCCGACCCCGGGACAGGGTGGGACCCAGTACTTC. Protein: CASSPTPGQGGTQYF.

This rearrangement joins TRBV5-8 to TRBJ1-2; TRBD1 matches 9 bases. Germline V gene data show CDR1 as SGHTS and CDR2 as YDEGEE. The CDR3 is 14 amino acids. J was trimmed by 8 bases and V by 5 bases; bases with no gene match: 10. CDR3 region: CASSLGQGSRGYTF. CDR3 in DNA: TGTGCCAGCAGTCTAGGACAGGGGTCACGCGGCTACACCTTC. The whole variable domain, filled in from reference TRBV5-8 and TRBJ1-2, reads EAGVTQSPTHLIKTRGQQATLRCSPISGHTSVYWYQQALGLGLQFLLWYDEGEERNRGNFPPRFSGRQFPNYSSELNVNALELEDSALYLCASSLGQGSRGYTFGSGTRLTVV.